A selection of T cell receptor beta chains follows, all from one sample in a study of beta chain features in type 1 diabetes. TCRdb's copy holds only in-frame clones and misses some; the assay was immunoSEQ multiplex PCR. The data contain about 200,000 clones, around 9.9% of them seen just once; the ten biggest clones take up roughly 1.4%. The material sequenced was central memory CD4+ T cells from blood. The source of these receptors is a man between 18 and 35 years old in good health. Each CDR3 is given with its conserved first and last residue. The order of the fields is D gene, V gene, J gene, clone size, CDR3 protein, CDR3 DNA. A D gene is named only where the DNA matches it firmly. Clone size is stated in some rows and not others, as once, few, many or a class when expanded.

d_gene: NA; v_gene: TRBV30; j_gene: TRBJ1-2; abundance: NA; CDR3aa: CAWTPGGRSYGYTF; CDR3nt: TGTGCCTGGACCCCCGGAGGGAGAAGTTATGGCTACACCTTC
d_gene: NA; v_gene: TRBV18; j_gene: TRBJ2-7; abundance: few; CDR3aa: CASSETRTISYEQYF; CDR3nt: TGTGCCAGCTCAGAAACACGGACCATCTCCTACGAGCAGTACTTC
d_gene: NA; v_gene: TRBV5-6; j_gene: TRBJ1-4; abundance: few; CDR3aa: CASSPYSGQGGFNEKLFF; CDR3nt: TGTGCCAGCAGCCCCTACTCGGGGCAGGGCGGCTTTAATGAAAAACTGTTTTTT
d_gene: NA; v_gene: TRBV28; j_gene: TRBJ2-1; abundance: many; CDR3aa: CASSLMRSGNEQFF; CDR3nt: TGTGCCAGCAGTTTAATGCGCAGCGGCAATGAGCAGTTCTTC
d_gene: NA; v_gene: TRBV18; j_gene: TRBJ1-4; abundance: few; CDR3aa: CASSPGASNEKLFF; CDR3nt: TGTGCCAGCTCACCAGGGGCGAGTAATGAAAAACTGTTTTTT
d_gene: NA; v_gene: TRBV6-1; j_gene: TRBJ2-3; abundance: few; CDR3aa: CASRGSTDTQYF; CDR3nt: TGTGCCAGCAGGGGAAGCACAGATACGCAGTATTTT
d_gene: NA; v_gene: TRBV7-3; j_gene: TRBJ2-5; abundance: many; CDR3aa: CASSPTGLQETQYF; CDR3nt: TGTGCCAGCAGCCCGACAGGTTTGCAAGAGACCCAGTACTTC
d_gene: TRBD1; v_gene: TRBV30; j_gene: TRBJ2-7; abundance: NA; CDR3aa: CAWSVQQGKVYF; CDR3nt: TGTGCCTGGAGTGTACAACAGGGGAAGGTCTACTTC
d_gene: TRBD2; v_gene: TRBV2; j_gene: TRBJ2-3; abundance: NA; CDR3aa: CASSEGLAGVLDTQYF; CDR3nt: TGTGCCAGCAGTGAAGGGTTAGCGGGAGTCTTAGATACGCAGTATTTT
d_gene: NA; v_gene: TRBV6-1; j_gene: TRBJ2-1; abundance: NA; CDR3aa: CASRLYNEQFF; CDR3nt: TGTGCCAGCAGGCTCTACAATGAGCAGTTCTTC
d_gene: NA; v_gene: TRBV30; j_gene: TRBJ2-5; abundance: NA; CDR3aa: CAWSAGRETQYF; CDR3nt: TGTGCCTGGAGTGCCGGGAGAGAGACCCAGTACTTC
d_gene: TRBD1; v_gene: TRBV7-9; j_gene: TRBJ2-1; abundance: NA; CDR3aa: CASSLGDRGQFF; CDR3nt: TGTGCCAGCAGCTTAGGAGACAGGGGGCAGTTCTTC
d_gene: NA; v_gene: TRBV29-1; j_gene: TRBJ1-1; abundance: NA; CDR3aa: CSVEDQGRSETFF; CDR3nt: TGCAGCGTTGAAGATCAAGGGAGATCAGAAACTTTCTTT
d_gene: NA; v_gene: TRBV4-2; j_gene: TRBJ2-1; abundance: NA; CDR3aa: CASSQAQLEEQFF; CDR3nt: TGTGCCAGCAGCCAAGCTCAACTAGAGGAGCAGTTCTTC
d_gene: NA; v_gene: TRBV5-6; j_gene: TRBJ2-7; abundance: NA; CDR3aa: CASSLVRTFDEQYF; CDR3nt: TGTGCCAGCAGCTTGGTCAGAACCTTTGACGAGCAGTACTTC
d_gene: TRBD2; v_gene: TRBV30; j_gene: TRBJ2-7; abundance: NA; CDR3aa: CAWSDGLAGVYEQYF; CDR3nt: TGTGCCTGGAGTGACGGACTAGCGGGAGTGTACGAGCAGTACTTC
d_gene: NA; v_gene: TRBV28; j_gene: TRBJ2-1; abundance: few; CDR3aa: CASSEGNEQFF; CDR3nt: TGTGCCAGCAGTGAAGGCAATGAGCAGTTCTTC
d_gene: NA; v_gene: TRBV2; j_gene: TRBJ2-7; abundance: many; CDR3aa: CASSAGGSEQYF; CDR3nt: TGTGCCAGCAGTGCCGGGGGCAGCGAGCAGTACTTC
d_gene: TRBD1; v_gene: TRBV27; j_gene: TRBJ1-1; abundance: few; CDR3aa: CASSSGQLFEAFF; CDR3nt: TGTGCCAGCAGTTCGGGACAGCTGTTTGAAGCTTTCTTT
d_gene: NA; v_gene: TRBV4-2; j_gene: TRBJ2-7; abundance: few; CDR3aa: CASSLQGGGTSYEQYF; CDR3nt: TGTGCCAGCAGCTTGCAGGGGGGAGGGACCTCCTACGAGCAGTACTTC
d_gene: TRBD2; v_gene: TRBV28; j_gene: TRBJ2-7; abundance: many; CDR3aa: CASSLEGTTYEQYF; CDR3nt: TGTGCCAGCAGTTTAGAAGGGACTACCTACGAGCAGTACTTC
d_gene: TRBD1; v_gene: TRBV6-1; j_gene: TRBJ2-3; abundance: NA; CDR3aa: CASRRTGADTQYF; CDR3nt: TGTGCCAGCAGAAGGACAGGGGCAGATACGCAGTATTTT
d_gene: TRBD2; v_gene: TRBV7-2; j_gene: TRBJ2-7; abundance: few; CDR3aa: CASSTRTSGGSAIYEQYF; CDR3nt: TGTGCCAGCAGCACCCGGACTAGCGGGGGTTCGGCCATATACGAGCAGTACTTC
d_gene: NA; v_gene: TRBV11-2; j_gene: TRBJ1-1; abundance: few; CDR3aa: CASSPGPWGAFF; CDR3nt: TGTGCCAGCAGCCCCGGCCCTTGGGGAGCTTTCTTT
d_gene: NA; v_gene: TRBV6-6; j_gene: TRBJ2-2; abundance: NA; CDR3aa: CASSYRESTGELFF; CDR3nt: TGTGCCAGCAGTTACAGGGAGAGCACCGGGGAGCTGTTTTTT
d_gene: TRBD2; v_gene: TRBV29-1; j_gene: TRBJ2-1; abundance: few; CDR3aa: CSVPRTSGRGGDNEQFF; CDR3nt: TGCAGCGTCCCTAGGACTAGCGGGAGAGGGGGGGACAATGAGCAGTTCTTC
d_gene: NA; v_gene: TRBV9; j_gene: TRBJ2-1; abundance: few; CDR3aa: CASSSVSSYNEQFF; CDR3nt: TGTGCCAGCAGCTCCGTAAGCTCCTACAATGAGCAGTTCTTC
d_gene: NA; v_gene: TRBV2; j_gene: TRBJ1-2; abundance: many; CDR3aa: CARTPFYGYTF; CDR3nt: TGTGCCAGGACACCATTCTATGGCTACACCTTC
d_gene: TRBD1; v_gene: TRBV7-9; j_gene: TRBJ1-2; abundance: NA; CDR3aa: CASSQTGDYGYTF; CDR3nt: TGTGCCAGCAGTCAAACAGGGGACTATGGCTACACCTTC
d_gene: NA; v_gene: TRBV9; j_gene: TRBJ2-5; abundance: NA; CDR3aa: CASSVDPGQETQYF; CDR3nt: TGTGCCAGCAGCGTAGATCCAGGGCAAGAGACCCAGTACTTC
d_gene: NA; v_gene: TRBV2; j_gene: TRBJ2-1; abundance: many; CDR3aa: CASNDAGAEQFF; CDR3nt: TGTGCCAGCAACGATGCCGGGGCTGAGCAGTTCTTC
d_gene: TRBD2; v_gene: TRBV7-2; j_gene: TRBJ2-5; abundance: many; CDR3aa: CASSFGTSGNQYF; CDR3nt: TGTGCCAGCAGCTTTGGGACTAGCGGGAATCAGTACTTC